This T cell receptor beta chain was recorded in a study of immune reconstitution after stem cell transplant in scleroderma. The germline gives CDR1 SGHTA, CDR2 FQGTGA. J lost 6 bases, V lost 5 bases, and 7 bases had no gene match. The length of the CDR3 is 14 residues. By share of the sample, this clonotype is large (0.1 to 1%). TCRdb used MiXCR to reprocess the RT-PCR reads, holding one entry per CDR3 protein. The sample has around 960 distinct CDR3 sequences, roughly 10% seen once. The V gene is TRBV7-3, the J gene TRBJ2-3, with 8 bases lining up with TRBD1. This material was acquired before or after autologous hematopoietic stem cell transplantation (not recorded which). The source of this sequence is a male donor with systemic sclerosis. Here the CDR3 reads CASSATGAGDTQYF. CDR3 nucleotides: TGTGCCAGCAGCGCGACAGGGGCCGGGGATACGCAGTATTTT.